The source of this T cell receptor (beta chain) is a study of long-term antiretroviral therapy in people with HIV. General study findings and limits: HIV repertoires covered narrower CDR3 length ranges than controls did.

Survey-level immunoSEQ v3.0 assays were run. Assay: immunoSEQ multiplex PCR; the TCRdb copy retains only in-frame clones and omits some. This table holds some 11,000 clones, over 75% found once. Specimens carried about 0.85-10 million cryopreserved PBMC before DNA extraction. Turning to this clone: Its antigen remains unidentified.

The TCR originated in a man aged 40-49 years with HIV. This specimen was unsorted PBMCs, taken 1.8 years after starting antiretroviral therapy.

CDR3 sequence (DNA): TGTGCCAGCAGCTTCCGAGCTTCTAGCACAGATACGCAGTATTTT. As protein: CASSFRASSTDTQYF. The V gene is TRBV7-2, the J gene TRBJ2-3, with unresolved D. The CDR3 spans 15 residues. CDR1 is SGHTA, CDR2 FQGNSA, per germline. V shed 3 bases and J shed 0 bases, with 10 bases lying between them.